This T cell receptor (beta chain) was recorded in a study of read filtering for tumor transcriptome and immune sequencing. Study background: The cohort had roughly 16 men and roughly 13 women aged roughly 40 to 90, mean roughly 70 years. RNA-seq yielded only roughly 75 to 1,300 TCR reads, IR-seq about 3.5 to 10.27 million.

CDR1 is SEHNR and CDR2 is FQNEAQ in the germline V gene (reference sequence). The CDR3 consists of 15 residues. Details on this clonotype: An end of the junction differs from the germline gene, which may be a read error.

From 400 to 450 ng of RNA, a library with molecular barcoded alpha/delta and beta/gamma adaptors was made. A single record per CDR3 protein comes from TCRdb applying MiXCR to the reads. This table has around 48,000 distinct CDR3 sequences, approximately 19% appearing once. The rearrangement uses TRBV7-9 and TRBJ2-1; 13 bases align to TRBD2. The sequencing input was a population of CD138-negative cells sorted from bone marrow. The receptor was derived from a donor older than 35 with multiple myeloma. CDR3 sequence reads: CASSPTSGRLDEQFF. The CDR3 DNA reads as TGTGCCAGCAGCCCGACTAGCGGGAGGTTGGATGAGCAGTTCTTT.